This T cell receptor (beta chain) was sequenced in a study of T cell responses to AZD1222 COVID-19 vaccine. Germline CDR1 reads SGHTA; CDR2 reads FQGNSA. The CDR3 contains 13 residues. Trimming took 3 bases from V and 19 from J, leaving 19 bases between them. Some clones are missing from TCRdb's copy, which holds only in-frame ones; the method was immunoSEQ multiplex PCR. The sample has 90,000 to 120,000 clones, roughly nine tenths seen once. The sequencing here drew on peripheral blood, taken 28 days after the second dose of the MenACWY control vaccine. This sequence joins TRBV7-2 and TRBJ1-6; possible D gene TRBD1, 6 bases. The source of this sequence is an adult who received the MenACWY meningococcal vaccine as a control. This CDR3 reads CASSFGRRGGIHF. CDR3 sequence (DNA): TGTGCCAGCAGCTTCGGGAGGCGGGGGGGCATACACTTT.